What follows are 22 T cell receptor beta chains derived from one specimen sequenced in a study of cytomegalovirus exposure and HLA in healthy donors. The PCR contained 60 Vbeta and 13 Jbeta primers. Repertoires were generated with immunoSEQ multiplex PCR, while TCRdb's copy carries only in-frame clones and drops some. This table holds roughly 56,000 clones, around 80% found once. Sequenced input: PBMCs. The source of these receptors is a boy aged 10-17 years in good health and CMV-seropositive.

This rearrangement joins TRBV11-3 to TRBJ2-3; TRBD2 agrees at 10 bases. The CDR3 is made up of 17 amino acids. The germline V gene has CDR1 SGHNT and CDR2 YENEEA. J lost 3 bases, V lost 5 bases, and 11 bases had no gene match. The CDR3 spells CASSVKGAGGLTDTQYF. The DNA for the CDR3 is TGTGCCAGCAGCGTAAAGGGAGCGGGGGGGTTGACAGATACGCAGTATTTT.

CDR3 in amino acids: CASTPLSGGELFF. The CDR3, as DNA: TGTGCCAGCACCCCCTTGTCCGGCGGGGAGCTGTTTTTT. The chain joins TRBV6-1 to TRBJ2-2; no clear D gene. Between the trimmed V and J ends, which lost 7 bases and 7 bases, there was a span of 13 bases. Germline V CDR1 and CDR2: MNHNS, SASEGT. The CDR3 has 13 amino acids.

The chain recombines TRBV19 with TRBJ1-5; D perhaps matches TRBD1 (5 bases). V lost 11 bases and J lost 3, with 14 bases in between. Germline assignment: CDR1 LNHDA and CDR2 SQIVND (reference sequence). The CDR3 has 13 residues. CDR3 region: CAALRQFNQPQHF. The CDR3 nucleotides read TGTGCCGCCCTCCGACAGTTCAATCAGCCCCAGCATTTT.

This clone appeared once. The chain joins TRBV18 to TRBJ1-2; the D gene is possibly TRBD1 (5 bases). Germline V gene sequence: CDR1 KGHSH, CDR2 LQKENI. V was cut by 6 bases and J by 8 bases, with 19 bases left in between. The CDR3 is made up of 14 amino acids. CDR3 nucleotide sequence: TGTGCCAGCTCCGTGACCGAGGCTAAGGGGGGCTACACCTTC. Protein product: CASSVTEAKGGYTF. The full variable domain, its missing parts supplied by reference TRBV18 and TRBJ1-2, is NAGVMQNPRHLVRRRGQEARLRCSPMKGHSHVYWYRQLPEEGLKFMVYLQKENIIDESGMPKERFSAEFPKEGPSILRIQQVVRGDSAAYFCASSVTEAKGGYTFGSGTRLTVV.

The V gene is TRBV15, the J gene TRBJ1-2, with D perhaps matching TRBD1 (6 bases). The CDR3 is 14 residues long. CDR1 is LNHNV and CDR2 is YYDKDF in the germline V gene (reference sequence). V gave up 1 base and J gave up 8 bases, with 14 bases separating them. CDR3 amino acids: CATSRVTGTRGYTF. In DNA form, the CDR3 reads TGTGCCACCAGCAGAGTGACAGGAACAAGGGGCTACACCTTC.

The V call is TRBV5-4, the J call TRBJ1-1, with D maybe TRBD1 (6 bases). Trimming removed 1 base from V and 10 bases from J, with 14 bases in between. CDR1 and CDR2 (germline): SGHNT, YYREEE (reference sequence). CDR3 length: 13 amino acids. The CDR3 region is CASSLPETGPAFF. CDR3 in DNA: TGTGCCAGCAGCTTGCCTGAGACAGGCCCAGCTTTCTTT.

The count of this clone is one. The rearrangement joins TRBV6-5 to TRBJ2-4; D might be TRBD2 (6 bases). The V end was cut by 6 bases, the J end by 8 bases, with 8 bases between. CDR3 length equals 11 residues. Germline V gene sequence: CDR1 MNHEY, CDR2 SVGAGI. The CDR3: CASSSGDIQYF. The CDR3 DNA reads TGTGCCAGCAGCTCGGGGGACATTCAGTACTTC.

This chain links TRBV15 with TRBJ2-4; 7 bases line up with TRBD2. After removal of 2 bases from V and 3 bases from J, the junction contained 7 bases not matched to a gene. Germline-derived CDR1 and CDR2 are LNHNV and YYDKDF (reference sequence). The CDR3 covers 16 residues. CDR3 nucleotide sequence: TGTGCCACCAGCAGAAGGACGGGGGGTGTCAAAAACATTCAGTACTTC. This translates into CATSRRTGGVKNIQYF.

This clone was counted a single time. This chain connects TRBV9 to TRBJ1-2; TRBD1 aligns across 9 bases. The V and J ends lost 4 bases and 4 bases, in that order; junction bases with no gene match: 8. The CDR3 runs to 15 residues. Germline V gene data show CDR1 as SGDLS and CDR2 as YYNGEE. The CDR3 DNA follows: TGTGCCAGCAGCCCCGGACAGGGGAACTCCTATGGCTACACCTTC. This encodes CASSPGQGNSYGYTF. The entire variable domain, with the rest obtained from reference TRBV9 and TRBJ1-2, is as follows: DSGVTQTPKHLITATGQRVTLRCSPRSGDLSVYWYQQSLDQGLQFLIQYYNGEERAKGNILERFSAQQFPDLHSELNLSSLELGDSALYFCASSPGQGNSYGYTFGSGTRLTVV.

This sequence joins TRBV19 and TRBJ2-3, with 8 bases matching TRBD2. V lost 8 bases to trimming and J lost 5 bases; unmatched junction nucleotides: 9. Germline-derived CDR1 and CDR2 are LNHDA and SQIVND (reference sequence). This CDR3 has 14 amino acids. Written as DNA, the CDR3 is TGTGCCAGTGTTCCCGGGGGGGTAAAAGATACGCAGTATTTT. It specifies CASVPGGVKDTQYF.

V and J are TRBV5-4 and TRBJ2-1, with a tentative D call TRBD2 (6 bases). The CDR3 runs 12 residues. Germline V gene data show CDR1 as SGHNT and CDR2 as YYREEE (reference sequence). V shed 4 bases and J shed 10 bases, with 12 bases lying between them. The chain's CDR3 is CASSRDFGEQFF. DNA for the CDR3: TGTGCCAGCAGCCGGGACTTTGGGGAGCAGTTCTTC.

This clone was picked up one time. V is TRBV11-2 and J is TRBJ1-4, with a weak D call TRBD1 (6 bases). This CDR3 region has 16 residues. CDR1 is SGHAT, CDR2 FQNNGV, per germline. The germline V and J ends were trimmed by 5 bases and 7 bases, with 20 bases remaining between them. The DNA for the CDR3 is TGTGCCAGCAGCCGTTGGGGGGGCCTTGTAGGTGAAAAACTGTTTTTT. Its translation is CASSRWGGLVGEKLFF.

The chain links TRBV10-1 to TRBJ2-2; a possible D gene is TRBD1 (5 bases). Germline assignment: CDR1 WNHNN and CDR2 SYGVQD (reference sequence). V was trimmed by 3 bases and J by 6 bases, leaving 17 bases between them. The CDR3 runs 16 residues. The CDR3 DNA sequence: TGCGCCAGCAGTGACGGGTTAGGGGTTTTCGCCGGGGAGCTGTTTTTT. This gives the protein CASSDGLGVFAGELFF.

The chain uses TRBV14 and TRBJ1-1; the D is unclear. Germline V gives CDR1 SGHDN, CDR2 FVKESK. V dropped 4 bases and J dropped 0 bases, with 12 bases sitting between them. The CDR3 sequence is 15 residues long. In DNA form, the CDR3 reads TGTGCCAGCAGCCTACTAGGGTCCATGAACACTGAAGCTTTCTTT. It translates to CASSLLGSMNTEAFF. Complete variable domain (other parts from reference TRBV14 and TRBJ1-1): EAGVTQFPSHSVIEKGQTVTLRCDPISGHDNLYWYRRVMGKEIKFLLHFVKESKQDESGMPNNRFLAERTGGTYSTLKVQPAELEDSGVYFCASSLLGSMNTEAFFGQGTRLTVV.

V is TRBV10-1 and J is TRBJ2-2; 12 nucleotides align to TRBD1. V gave up 8 bases and J gave up 1 base; unmatched junction bases: 2. The germline CDR1 and CDR2 sequences are WNHNN and SYGVQD (reference sequence). CDR3 length: 15 residues. CDR3 amino acids: CASGDRGLNTGELFF. The CDR3 DNA is TGCGCCAGCGGGGACAGGGGGCTGAACACCGGGGAGCTGTTTTTT.

V and J are TRBV18 and TRBJ1-1; D not certain. This CDR3 has 14 amino acids. The germline V and J ends were trimmed by 1 base and 4 bases, with 10 bases remaining between them. Germline V gives CDR1 KGHSH, CDR2 LQKENI. This CDR3 is CASSPREGGTEAFF. CDR3 sequence (DNA): TGTGCCAGCTCACCACGAGAGGGAGGCACTGAAGCTTTCTTT.

This clone was seen only once. The rearrangement links TRBV10-3 to TRBJ1-3; D call uncertain. CDR3 length equals 12 residues. Germline V gene sequence: CDR1 ENHRY, CDR2 SYGVKD. V was shortened by 3 bases and J by 4 bases, with 4 bases between the two germline ends. Here the CDR3 reads CAISESGNTIYF. CDR3 DNA: TGTGCCATCAGTGAATCGGGAAACACCATATATTTT.

Only a few counts were recorded for this clone. The J gene is TRBJ1-1, the V gene TRBV7-9; no firm D call. The CDR3 covers 12 residues. The V end was cut by 2 bases, the J end by 4 bases, with 5 bases between. The germline V gene has CDR1 SEHNR and CDR2 FQNEAQ (reference sequence). CDR3 protein: CASSLSGTEAFF. DNA of the CDR3: TGTGCCAGCAGCTTATCGGGCACTGAAGCTTTCTTT.

The chain is built from TRBV19 and TRBJ2-1, with D perhaps TRBD2 (5 bases). The germline CDR1 and CDR2 sequences are LNHDA and SQIVND (reference sequence). V shed 4 bases and J shed 1 base, with 14 bases lying between them. The CDR3 extends over 16 amino acids. CDR3 nucleotide sequence: TGTGCCAGTAGTACCACACACGGGGATTCCTACAATGAGCAGTTCTTC. Protein sequence: CASSTTHGDSYNEQFF.

The V gene is TRBV27, the J gene TRBJ2-1; 8 bases map to TRBD2. Germline-derived CDR1 and CDR2 are MNHEY and SMNVEV (reference sequence). The CDR3 spans 14 residues. Germline trimming cut 5 bases from V and 9 bases from J; bases unmatched to any gene: 9. The CDR3 spells CASSASGGQSEQFF. The DNA for the CDR3 is TGTGCCAGCAGTGCATCGGGGGGGCAGTCTGAGCAGTTCTTC.

The CDR3 coding sequence is TGTGCCAGCAGCCCTCGACAAGCCACCTACGAGCAGTACTTC. This encodes CASSPRQATYEQYF. The chain couples TRBV7-9 to TRBJ2-7, with D hard to call. The V end lost 5 bases, the J end lost 2 bases, and 13 bases lay between the germline ends. The CDR3 is 14 amino acids. In germline, CDR1 is SEHNR, CDR2 FQNEAQ (reference sequence). The whole variable domain, filled in from reference TRBV7-9 and TRBJ2-7, reads DTGVSQNPRHKITKRGQNVTFRCDPISEHNRLYWYRQTLGQGPEFLTYFQNEAQLEKSRLLSDRFSAERPKGSFSTLEIQRTEQGDSAMYLCASSPRQATYEQYFGPGTRLTVT.

The rearrangement links TRBV25-1 to TRBJ2-3; perhaps TRBD1 as D (6 bases). Trimming left V 7 bases short and J 5 bases short, with 16 bases between. The CDR3 is 14 residues long. Per germline, CDR1 MGHDK and CDR2 SYGVNS. In DNA, the CDR3 is TGTGCCAGCATGGATGAGCAGGGGCTAGATACGCAGTATTTT. Translated, it gives CASMDEQGLDTQYF.